The rows below give T cell receptor beta chains drawn from one sample of a study of T cells after yellow fever vaccination. Using its own MiXCR run on the 5' RACE reads, TCRdb lists one record per CDR3 protein. The sample lists 500,000 to 550,000 distinct CDR3 sequences, 21% seen once, with about a sixth in the top ten. The source was PBMCs, collected less than 25 days after the first yellow fever vaccination. All receptors come from a man aged 18 to 30 who received the YFV17D yellow fever vaccine. CDR3s include the opening cysteine and the closing phenylalanine or tryptophan. The D gene is left open where the match is weak. Where a row states a size, it is once, few, many or the class of an expanded clone; other rows omit it.

few | TRBJ2-3 | TRBV28 | . | TGTGCCAGCAGAACGACAATGGGGTGGGCAGATACGCAGTATTTT | CASRTTMGWADTQYF
few | TRBJ1-1 | TRBV9 | . | TGTGCCAGCAGCGTAGTCGTGGCGACAGAGGACACTGAAGCTTTCTTT | CASSVVVATEDTEAFF
many | TRBJ2-1 | TRBV4-3 | TRBD2 | TGCGCCAGCAGCCAAGGGACTAGCGGGTACAATGAGCAGTTCTTC | CASSQGTSGYNEQFF
few | TRBJ1-5 | TRBV20-1 | . | TGCAGTGCTAGAGATAAGCGGGACAAATTCAATCAGCCCCAGCATTTT | CSARDKRDKFNQPQHF
few | TRBJ2-5 | TRBV6-5 | TRBD2 | TGTGCCAGCAGTTACTCCATCATGGGACTAGCGGGGGGAGGAGAGACCCAGTACTTC | CASSYSIMGLAGGGETQYF
. | TRBJ1-5 | TRBV6-5 | . | TGTGCCAGCAGTTACTATCGTAGCAATCAGCCCCAGCATTTT | CASSYYRSNQPQHF
few | TRBJ2-5 | TRBV5-1 | TRBD1 | TGCGCCAGCAGCCCGCAGCTCGGGACAGGGGTAGTCCAGTACTTC | CASSPQLGTGVVQYF
. | TRBJ1-1 | TRBV5-1 | . | TGCGCCAGCAGCTCACTCACGGGGAGGGGGATTGAAGCTTTCTTT | CASSSLTGRGIEAFF
. | TRBJ2-1 | TRBV6-5 | TRBD2 | TGTGCCAGCAGTTACACCTATAGCGGGGGGGTTCTGAACTACAATGAGCAGTTCTTC | CASSYTYSGGVLNYNEQFF
. | TRBJ2-7 | TRBV7-6 | TRBD1 | TGTGCCAGCAGCCCCAAAGTGGGACAGGGAAAGGACGAGCAGTACTTC | CASSPKVGQGKDEQYF
. | TRBJ2-2 | TRBV27 | TRBD1 | TGTGCCAGCAGTCCCCGGGACAGGGGGCTTAGGCTCCGCACCGGGGAGCTGTTTTTT | CASSPRDRGLRLRTGELFF
few | TRBJ2-5 | TRBV7-9 | . | TGTGCCAGCAGCCCGGCTAGGGGGGCAGACGGAGAGACCCAGTACTTC | CASSPARGADGETQYF
. | TRBJ2-5 | TRBV29-1 | . | TGCAGCGTTGAGACCGGCCGTGGGGGGGCACAAGAGACCCAGTACTTC | CSVETGRGGAQETQYF
few | TRBJ1-2 | TRBV12-3/TRBV12-4 | . | TGTGCCAGCGGGACTCCTCTCCGGACGCGTGACTACACCTTC | CASGTPLRTRDYTF
few | TRBJ2-2 | TRBV4-1 | TRBD1 | TGCGCCAGCGGGCGAACCCGGGGGACAGGGAACACCGGGGAGCTGTTTTTT | CASGRTRGTGNTGELFF
. | TRBJ2-5 | TRBV19 | TRBD2 | TGTGCCAGTTCCGGACTAGCGGGGAGAGAGACCCAGTACTTC | CASSGLAGRETQYF
few | TRBJ2-7 | TRBV5-1 | . | TGCGCCAGCAGCCCCCCTTTCGGAGGGGGTGACGAGCAGTACTTC | CASSPPFGGGDEQYF
few | TRBJ2-2 | TRBV6-1 | TRBD1 | TGTGCCAGCATTCACACCGGGACAGGGGCCGGGGAGCTGTTTTTT | CASIHTGTGAGELFF
. | TRBJ2-5 | TRBV5-6 | . | TGTGCCAGCAGCGCCGTTACAGGGCGGGCAGAGACCCAGTACTTC | CASSAVTGRAETQYF
. | TRBJ2-1 | TRBV11-2 | . | TGTGCCAGCAGCCATGCCACCGATGAGCAGTTCTTC | CASSHATDEQFF
few | TRBJ1-2 | TRBV29-1 | . | TGCAGCTCATGGAATCCGGGACTCTCTGGCTACACCTTC | CSSWNPGLSGYTF
. | TRBJ1-1 | TRBV6-6 | . | TGTGCCAGCAGGGCAGGATCGAACACTGAAGCTTTCTTT | CASRAGSNTEAFF
. | TRBJ2-7 | TRBV10-3 | . | TGTGCCATCAGTGAGTCGATTGGACGGGTCTACGAGCAGTACTTC | CAISESIGRVYEQYF
. | TRBJ1-1 | TRBV7-2 | . | TGTGCCAGCAGCTTATACCCGGGAGGGAACACTGAAGCTTTCTTT | CASSLYPGGNTEAFF
. | TRBJ2-5 | TRBV29-1 | . | TGCAGCGTTGGGCGGGACATACAAGAGACCCAGTACTTC | CSVGRDIQETQYF
. | TRBJ2-5 | TRBV7-6 | TRBD2 | TGTGCCAGCAGGACAGCGGGGGGAAAAGAGACCCAGTACTTC | CASRTAGGKETQYF
. | TRBJ1-6 | TRBV6-1 | . | TGTGCCAGCAGCTCCCTATTCCTACTTAATTCACCCCTCCACTTT | CASSSLFLLNSPLHF
. | TRBJ2-2 | TRBV19 | TRBD1 | TGTGCCAGTAGTATCCCCTCCACCGACAGGGAAGTCACCGGGGAGCTGTTTTTT | CASSIPSTDREVTGELFF
. | TRBJ1-1 | TRBV6-6 | . | TGTGCCAGCAGTTACTGGGCAGGAGCTTTCTTT | CASSYWAGAFF